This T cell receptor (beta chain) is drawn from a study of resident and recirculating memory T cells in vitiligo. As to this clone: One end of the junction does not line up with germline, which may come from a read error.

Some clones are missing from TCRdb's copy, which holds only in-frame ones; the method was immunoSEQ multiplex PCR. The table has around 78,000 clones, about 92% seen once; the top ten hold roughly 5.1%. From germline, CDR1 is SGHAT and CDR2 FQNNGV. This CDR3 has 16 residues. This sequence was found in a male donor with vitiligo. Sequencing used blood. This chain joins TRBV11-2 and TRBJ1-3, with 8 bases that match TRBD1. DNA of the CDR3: TGTGCCAGCAGCTTCTTGACAGGGGAGGCTGGAAACGCCATATATTTT. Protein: CASSFLTGEAGNAIYF.